This TCR beta chain was recovered during a study of identical twins. Each CDR3 protein gets one entry after TCRdb re-called the 5' RACE reads with MiXCR. The data contain some 190,000 distinct CDR3 sequences, around 15% of them seen just once; the ten biggest clones take up roughly two fifths. Germline assignment: CDR1 MGHDK and CDR2 SYGVNS. V lost 5 bases and J 1 base, leaving 12 bases between the germline ends. The CDR3 runs to 14 residues. This clonotype was seen only a few times. This sample also belongs to another study, concerning T cells expressing NK-cell markers. Per that study: Seropositivity for HCMV was found in seven of the eight sequenced donors, with one seronegative. Among the experiments, several used an anti-gamma-delta TCR antibody to restrict sorting to alpha-beta TCR T cells. The same clonotypes also predominated in the CD3+CD56-NKG2C+ fraction of a few donors. Expanded NKG2C+ T cell clones were not confirmed as HCMV-specific.

This clonotype originated in a woman younger than 35 in good health. This chain joins TRBV25-1 and TRBJ2-7; TRBD1 is a possible D gene (6 bases). The source material was CD8+ T cells sorted from blood. The CDR3 region is CASSYSGVSYEQYF. CDR3 nucleotide sequence: TGTGCCAGCAGTTATTCAGGGGTGTCCTACGAGCAGTACTTC.